Presented here are 18 T cell receptor beta chains from one specimen sequenced in a study of blood T cell repertoires in COVID-19. Some clones are missing from TCRdb's copy, which holds only in-frame ones; the method was immunoSEQ multiplex PCR. This table has around 83,000 clones, 85% appearing once. The source material was peripheral blood. Receptors originate from a woman aged 65 to 85 with acute or convalescent COVID-19.

This clone was detected once. The chain links TRBV11-3 to TRBJ2-2; D is possibly TRBD2 (6 bases). V lost 1 base and J 5 bases, leaving 8 bases between the germline ends. Germline CDR1 SGHNT, CDR2 YENEEA. This CDR3 region has 14 residues. The CDR3 region is CASSLVRGTGELFF. The DNA of the CDR3 is TGTGCCAGCAGCTTAGTGCGGGGAACCGGGGAGCTGTTTTTT. Filled out from reference TRBV11-3 and TRBJ2-2, the complete variable domain reads EAGVVQSPRYKIIEKKQPVAFWCNPISGHNTLYWYLQNLGQGPELLIRYENEEAVDDSQLPKDRFSAERLKGVDSTLKIQPAELGDSAVYLCASSLVRGTGELFFGEGSRLTVL.

This chain connects TRBV24-1 to TRBJ1-5, with 10 bases fitting TRBD1. The CDR3 contains 14 residues. Germline CDR1 KGHDR, CDR2 SFDVKD. The V and J ends lost 9 bases and 2 bases, in that order; junction bases with no gene match: 3. CDR3 region: CATQGTGGNQPQHF. The CDR3 bases are TGTGCCACCCAAGGGACAGGGGGCAATCAGCCCCAGCATTTT.

The chain is built from TRBV11-3 and TRBJ2-1, with TRBD1 matching over 12 bases. This CDR3 region has 15 residues. V shed 5 bases, J shed 10 bases, and the junction held 9 bases outside the gene matches. CDR1 and CDR2 (germline): SGHNT, YENEEA. The CDR3 reads CASSLGTGGEDEQFF. CDR3 in DNA: TGTGCCAGCAGCCTAGGGACAGGGGGCGAGGACGAGCAGTTCTTC.

The chain employs TRBV10-3 and TRBJ1-3; D unclear. CDR1 ENHRY and CDR2 SYGVKD come from the germline V gene. This CDR3 contains 12 residues. V dropped 10 bases and J dropped 7 bases, with 14 bases sitting between them. The CDR3 DNA follows: TGTGCCACCGGGGAGTTCACCAACACCATATATTTT. This codes for CATGEFTNTIYF.

The rearrangement links TRBV5-1 to TRBJ2-2, with D unresolved. The CDR3 is made up of 13 amino acids. Trimming took 1 base from V and 3 from J, leaving 4 bases between them. Germline V gene sequence: CDR1 SGHRS, CDR2 YFSETQ. CDR3: CASSLSDTGELFF. The CDR3 nucleotides are TGCGCCAGCAGCTTGTCGGACACCGGGGAGCTGTTTTTT.

This clone appeared once. The V and J genes are TRBV7-9 and TRBJ2-3; maybe TRBD2 (5 bases). V was clipped by 1 base and J by 1 base, with 9 bases between them. Germline CDR1 reads SEHNR; CDR2 reads FQNEAQ (reference sequence). The CDR3 length is 15 residues. CDR3 nucleotides: TGTGCCAGCAGCTTAGTCGGGGTTGGCACAGATACGCAGTATTTT. Translating it yields CASSLVGVGTDTQYF.

This chain uses TRBV6-5 with TRBJ2-7; TRBD1 matches at 8 bases. Looked up from germline, CDR1 is MNHEY and CDR2 is SVGAGI. The V gene end was trimmed by 0 bases and the J gene end by 11 bases; junction bases not matched to a gene: 6. The CDR3 sequence is 13 residues long. The DNA for the CDR3 is TGTGCCAGCAGTTACTCAGGGACAGGCATTGAGTACGTC. It specifies CASSYSGTGIEYV.

The chain links TRBV5-8 to TRBJ2-7; the D gene is possibly TRBD1 (6 bases). CDR3 length: 12 residues. Per germline, CDR1 SGHTS and CDR2 YDEGEE. The V end was cut by 2 bases, the J end by 7 bases, with 10 bases between. The CDR3 is CASSFYQGEQYV. The CDR3 DNA reads as TGTGCCAGCAGCTTTTACCAGGGGGAGCAGTACGTC.

The table lists this clone with a count of one. The junction does not match germline at one end; this may be a read error. The V gene is TRBV28, the J gene TRBJ1-4; D is possibly TRBD1 (6 bases). Looked up from germline, CDR1 is MDHEN and CDR2 is SYDVKM. There are 14 residues in the CDR3. The CDR3 DNA is TGTGCCAGCAGTTCTCCCTCCCCCCGGGACACAACACGGTTT. It yields the protein CASSSPSPRDTTRF.

This sequence joins TRBV3-1 (or the pseudogene TRBV3-2) and TRBJ1-6, with D possibly being TRBD1 (6 bases). The CDR3 length is 18 residues. Germline V gene data show CDR1 as LGHDT and CDR2 as YNNKEL (reference sequence). V was trimmed by 3 bases and J by 0 bases, leaving 15 bases between them. As DNA, the CDR3 is TGTGCCAGCAGCCACCTTAGGACAGCGAGCTCCTATAATTCACCCCTCCACTTT. It is translated as CASSHLRTASSYNSPLHF.

The gene calls are TRBV24-1 and TRBJ1-2; 7 bases line up with TRBD1. Germline lookup yields CDR1 KGHDR and CDR2 SFDVKD. CDR3 size: 14 residues. Germline trimming cut 5 bases from V and 3 bases from J; bases unmatched to any gene: 5. The CDR3 reads CATSGGTDYYGYTF. In nucleotides, the CDR3 is TGTGCCACCAGTGGCGGGACAGATTACTATGGCTACACCTTC.

This clone was detected ten times or more. The chain combines TRBV2 with TRBJ1-6; no definite D call. CDR3 length: 14 amino acids. Trimming removed 5 bases at V and 7 bases at J, with 12 bases between. Germline assignment: CDR1 SNHLY and CDR2 FYNNEI. The CDR3 sequence: CASSPNGRNSPLHF. CDR3 DNA: TGTGCCAGCAGTCCGAATGGGAGGAATTCACCCCTCCACTTT.

A single count supports this clone. V and J are TRBV29-1 and TRBJ1-2, with D uncertain. V dropped 3 bases and J dropped 5 bases, with 10 bases sitting between them. This CDR3 has 12 residues. Germline lookup yields CDR1 SQVTM and CDR2 ANQGSEA. DNA of the CDR3: TGCAGCGTTGAGCCGGAGATTTATGGCTACACCTTC. Its translation is CSVEPEIYGYTF.

The CDR3 coding sequence is TGTGCCACCAGTCAGGGACAGACCACAGATACGCAGTATTTT. This gives the protein CATSQGQTTDTQYF. The V gene is TRBV24-1, the J gene TRBJ2-3; 7 bases map to TRBD1. Trimming at V came to 6 bases and at J to 2 bases, leaving 4 bases not matched to a gene. Looked up from germline, CDR1 is KGHDR and CDR2 is SFDVKD. There are 14 residues in the CDR3.

J is TRBJ1-2 and V is TRBV7-8; 9 bases agree with TRBD1. J lost 12 bases, V lost 5 bases, and 7 bases had no gene match. The CDR3 spans 12 residues. CDR1 and CDR2 (germline): SGHVS, FQNEAQ. The CDR3 region has the DNA TGTGCCAGCAGCGCACGACAGGGGGTGAACACCTTC. Residues: CASSARQGVNTF.

The rearrangement uses TRBV7-2 and TRBJ1-5; perhaps TRBD1 as D (6 bases). CDR1 is SGHTA and CDR2 is FQGNSA in the germline V gene. CDR3 length equals 17 residues. V lost 5 bases and J 0 bases, leaving 17 bases between the germline ends. The CDR3 protein is CASSAWGPFYSNQPQHF. CDR3 DNA: TGTGCCAGCAGCGCTTGGGGGCCCTTCTATAGCAATCAGCCCCAGCATTTT. Filled out from reference TRBV7-2 and TRBJ1-5, the complete variable domain reads GAGVSQSPSNKVTEKGKDVELRCDPISGHTALYWYRQSLGQGLEFLIYFQGNSAPDKSGLPSDRFSAERTGGSVSTLTIQRTQQEDSAVYLCASSAWGPFYSNQPQHFGDGTRLSIL.

The J gene is TRBJ1-2, the V gene TRBV11-3; 8 positions agree with TRBD1. The J segment lost 2 bases and the V segment lost 2 bases, leaving 10 bases of the junction unmatched. There are 17 residues in the CDR3. The germline CDR1 and CDR2 sequences are SGHNT and YENEEA. The CDR3 DNA follows: TGTGCCAGCAGCTTAAATCGCGGACAGGGACCAAACTATGGCTACACCTTC. It encodes CASSLNRGQGPNYGYTF.

The gene calls are TRBV30 and TRBJ1-2, with 7 bases identical to TRBD1. The germline CDR1 and CDR2 sequences are GTSNPN and SVGIG (reference sequence). The V gene end was trimmed by 0 bases and the J gene end by 4 bases; junction bases not matched to a gene: 5. CDR3 length: 14 residues. Here the CDR3 DNA reads TGTGCCTGGAGTGTCGGGACAGACACCTATGGCTACACCTTC. Translation gives CAWSVGTDTYGYTF. Full variable domain (remainder filled in from reference TRBV30 and TRBJ1-2): SQTIHQWPATLVQPVGSPLSLECTVEGTSNPNLYWYRQAAGRGLQLLFYSVGIGQISSEVPQNLSASRPQDRQFILSSKKLLLSDSGFYLCAWSVGTDTYGYTFGSGTRLTVV.